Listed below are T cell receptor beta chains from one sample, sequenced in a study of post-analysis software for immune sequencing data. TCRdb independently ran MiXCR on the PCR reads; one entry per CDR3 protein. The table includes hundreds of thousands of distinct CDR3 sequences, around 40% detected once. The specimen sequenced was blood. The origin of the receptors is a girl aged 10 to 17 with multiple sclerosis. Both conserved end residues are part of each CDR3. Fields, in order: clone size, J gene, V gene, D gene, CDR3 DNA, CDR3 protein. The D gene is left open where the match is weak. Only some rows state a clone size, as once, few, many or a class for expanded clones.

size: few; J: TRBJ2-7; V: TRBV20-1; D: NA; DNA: TGCAGTCCACTTCCCGAGCAGTACTTC; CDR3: CSPLPEQYF
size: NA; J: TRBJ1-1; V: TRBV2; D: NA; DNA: TGTGCCAACCATGACGGTCCTCCAGATCGAGAAGCTTTCTTT; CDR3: CANHDGPPDREAFF
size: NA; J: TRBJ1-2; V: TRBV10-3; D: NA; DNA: TGTGCCATCAGTGAGTCGAGGTGGGCATCTGATGGCTACACCTTC; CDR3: CAISESRWASDGYTF
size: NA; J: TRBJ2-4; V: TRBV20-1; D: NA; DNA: TGCAGTGCTAGAGGACGTGCCGTTAAAAACATTCAGTACTTC; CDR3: CSARGRAVKNIQYF
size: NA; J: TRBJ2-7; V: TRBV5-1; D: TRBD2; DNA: TGCGCCAGCAGCTCACGACTAGCGGGAGTTCACGAGCAGTACTTC; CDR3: CASSSRLAGVHEQYF
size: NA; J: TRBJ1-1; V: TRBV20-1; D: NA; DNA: TGCAGTGCTAGAACGGGCAGTGCGAACACTGAAGCTTTCTTT; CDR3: CSARTGSANTEAFF
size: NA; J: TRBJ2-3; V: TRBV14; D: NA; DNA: TGTGCCAGCAGCCAAGACGGGGTAGCGGTAACCCCTTTCACAGATACGCAGTATTTT; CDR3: CASSQDGVAVTPFTDTQYF
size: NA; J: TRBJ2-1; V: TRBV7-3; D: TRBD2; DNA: TGTGCCAGCAGCTTTCTCGCGGGAGGTAACGATGAGCAGTTCTTC; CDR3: CASSFLAGGNDEQFF
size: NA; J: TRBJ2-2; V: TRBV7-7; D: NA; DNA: TGTGCTAGCAGCCCAGAGGCTAGCGCGAACACCGGGGAGCTGTTTTTT; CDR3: CASSPEASANTGELFF
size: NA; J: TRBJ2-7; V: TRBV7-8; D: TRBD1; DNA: TGTACCAGCAGACGGACAGGGTCCTCCTACGAGCAGTACTTC; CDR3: CTSRRTGSSYEQYF
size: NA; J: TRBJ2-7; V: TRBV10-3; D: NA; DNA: TGTGCCATCAGGGAGGGCGTCAAAATCAACGAGCAGTACTTC; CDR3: CAIREGVKINEQYF
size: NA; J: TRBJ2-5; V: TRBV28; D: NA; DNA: TGTGCCAGCAATAGACTCCATGAGCAGTACTTC; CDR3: CASNRLHEQYF
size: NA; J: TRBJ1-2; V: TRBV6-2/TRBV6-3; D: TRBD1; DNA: TGTGCCAGCAGCTATTACAGCCGGGACAGGGGGCGCGAGGACTATGGCTACACCTTC; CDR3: CASSYYSRDRGREDYGYTF
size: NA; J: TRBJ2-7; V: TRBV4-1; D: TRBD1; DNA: TGCGCCAGCAGCCAAGATGACAGGGGATCCTACGAGCAGTACTTC; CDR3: CASSQDDRGSYEQYF
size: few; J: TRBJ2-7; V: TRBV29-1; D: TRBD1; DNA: TGCAGCGTTGAAGTAGGGGGCGCGGTGGGCGGCGAGCAGTACTTC; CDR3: CSVEVGGAVGGEQYF
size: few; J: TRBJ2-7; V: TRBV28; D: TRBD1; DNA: TGTGCCACAAGGACAGGGGGAAATTTCGAGCAGTACTTC; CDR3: CATRTGGNFEQYF
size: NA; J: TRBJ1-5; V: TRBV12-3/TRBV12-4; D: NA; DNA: TGTGCCAGCAGCCAGACGGGACGCAATCAGCCCCAGCATTTT; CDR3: CASSQTGRNQPQHF
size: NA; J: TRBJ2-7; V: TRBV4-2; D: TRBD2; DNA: TGTGCCAGCAGCCCTCCTAGCGGCCACGAGCAGTACTTC; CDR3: CASSPPSGHEQYF
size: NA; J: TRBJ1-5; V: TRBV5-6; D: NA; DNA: TGTGCCAGCAGCCCGGGACTCCGGGGGGATCAGCCCCAGCATTTT; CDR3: CASSPGLRGDQPQHF
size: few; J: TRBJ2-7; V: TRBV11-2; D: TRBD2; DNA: TGTGCCAGCACTGGGACTAGCGGGAGGTCGTACGAGCAGTACTTC; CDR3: CASTGTSGRSYEQYF
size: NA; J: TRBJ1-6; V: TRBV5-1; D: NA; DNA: TGCGCCAGCAGCATGGGGTCGGGACTTTATAATTCACCCCTCCACTTT; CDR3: CASSMGSGLYNSPLHF
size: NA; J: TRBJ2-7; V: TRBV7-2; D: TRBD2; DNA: TGTGCCAGCAGCTTATGGAATAGCGGGGGGGCCTACGAGCAGTACTTC; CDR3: CASSLWNSGGAYEQYF
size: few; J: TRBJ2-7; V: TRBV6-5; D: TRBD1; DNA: TGTGCCAGCGGCCGACAGGGTGCAACCTACGAGCAGTACTTC; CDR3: CASGRQGATYEQYF
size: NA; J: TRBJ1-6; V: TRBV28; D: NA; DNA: TGTGCCAGCAGTTCTCGACCGGCTTCATTAAACCTCCACTTT; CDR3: CASSSRPASLNLHF
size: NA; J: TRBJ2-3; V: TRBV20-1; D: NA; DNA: TGCAGTGCTAGAGATCTTGGGTTCGAGGGAGATACGCAGTATTTT; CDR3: CSARDLGFEGDTQYF
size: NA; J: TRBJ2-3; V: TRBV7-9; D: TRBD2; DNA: TGTGCCAGCGGCCCCAGCGGGATGGTATTAACAGATACGCAGTATTTT; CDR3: CASGPSGMVLTDTQYF
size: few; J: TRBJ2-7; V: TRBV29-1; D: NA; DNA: TGCAGCGTATCCCCAGGGATCGCCTACGAGCAGTACTTC; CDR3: CSVSPGIAYEQYF
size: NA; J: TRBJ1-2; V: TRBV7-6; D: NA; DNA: TGTGCCAGCAGCGGATACAGGGACGATGGCTACACCTTC; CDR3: CASSGYRDDGYTF
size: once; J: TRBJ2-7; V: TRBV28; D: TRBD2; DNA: TGTGCCAGCAGTTTCTTCCGGCTAGCGGGAGGGCCCCAGGACGACGAGCAGTACTTC; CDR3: CASSFFRLAGGPQDDEQYF
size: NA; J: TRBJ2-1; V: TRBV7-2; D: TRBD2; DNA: TGTGCCAGCAGCTTTAGCGGGAGGAAATACAATGAGCAGTTCTTC; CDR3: CASSFSGRKYNEQFF
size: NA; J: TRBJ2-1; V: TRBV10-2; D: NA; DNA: TGCGCCAGCACTGGGGATACTAGACGGTTCTTC; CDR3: CASTGDTRRFF
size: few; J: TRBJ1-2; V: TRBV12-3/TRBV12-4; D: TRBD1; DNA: TGTGCCAGCAGTCCCGCGCCTCAGGGGGCGCGGTATGGCTACACCTTC; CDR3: CASSPAPQGARYGYTF
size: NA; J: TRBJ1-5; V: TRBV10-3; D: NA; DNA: TGTGCCATCAGCGTGGAGGGGAACAATCAGCCCCAGCATTTT; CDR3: CAISVEGNNQPQHF